This T cell receptor (beta chain) was recovered during a study of radiation and T cells in renal cell carcinoma. General study points: No pretreatment tumor biopsies were available for baseline clonotypes.

As concerns this clone: The antigen remains undetermined.

This CDR3 has 13 amino acids. The V gene's germline CDR1 is KGHSH and CDR2 LQKENI. The ends were cut back, 4 bases at V and 10 bases at J, with 11 bases in the middle. Time point indicated: blood 4 weeks post-SBRT, at nephrectomy. Treatment here: 15 Gy SBRT to primary tumor, nephrectomy 4 weeks later. Clones were sequenced by immunoSEQ multiplex PCR, and TCRdb holds only the in-frame ones, with some missing. Of 120,000 to 150,000 clones in the sample, 65% to 90% were seen once. The V call is TRBV18, the J call TRBJ1-6; D unclear. Sequenced material: blood, taken from a patient whose treatment included radiotherapy and nephrectomy. The sequence was obtained from a woman aged 45-65 years with renal cell carcinoma. CDR3 nucleotide sequence: TGTGCCAGCTCACTGCGGCCGGACTCACCCCTCCACTTT. Encoded protein: CASSLRPDSPLHF.